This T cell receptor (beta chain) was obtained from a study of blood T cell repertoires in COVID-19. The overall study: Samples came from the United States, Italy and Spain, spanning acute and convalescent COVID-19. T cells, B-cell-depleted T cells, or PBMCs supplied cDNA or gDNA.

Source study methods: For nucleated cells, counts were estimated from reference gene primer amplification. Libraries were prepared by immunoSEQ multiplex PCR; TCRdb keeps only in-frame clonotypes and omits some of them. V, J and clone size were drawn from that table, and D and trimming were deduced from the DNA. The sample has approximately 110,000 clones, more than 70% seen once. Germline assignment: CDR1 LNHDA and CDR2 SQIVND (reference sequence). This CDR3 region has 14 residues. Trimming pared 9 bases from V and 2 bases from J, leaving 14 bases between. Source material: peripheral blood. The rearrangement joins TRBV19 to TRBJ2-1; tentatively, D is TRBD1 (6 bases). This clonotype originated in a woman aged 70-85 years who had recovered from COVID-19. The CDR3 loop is CASSPGVTYNEQFF. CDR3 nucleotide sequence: TGTGCCAGCTCCCCAGGGGTCACCTACAATGAGCAGTTCTTC.